The 2 T cell receptor beta chains presented below share a single source sample, sequenced in a study of the immune and genomic landscape of osteosarcoma. Poor-prognosis osteosarcoma patients supplied post-treatment primary, local recurrence and metastasis tumor specimens. Measured with immunoSEQ multiplex PCR; TCRdb has only the in-frame clones, and not every one. The data contain about 6,200 clones, approximately 70% of them singletons. Material for sequencing was osteosarcoma tumor tissue from the lung. These receptors originate from a human donor with osteosarcoma.

V is TRBV5-8 and J is TRBJ2-1, with D tentatively TRBD1 or TRBD2 (5 bases each). With 3 bases removed from V and 0 bases from J, the gap between germline ends came to 10 bases. The germline gives CDR1 SGHTS, CDR2 YDEGEE. There are 15 residues in the CDR3. Here the CDR3 DNA reads TGTGCCAGCAGCTCCGGGACCTCCTCCTACAATGAGCAGTTCTTC. This encodes CASSSGTSSYNEQFF.

J is TRBJ1-5 and V is TRBV19; D possibly corresponds to TRBD1 (6 bases). This CDR3 contains 13 residues. V was pared by 7 bases and J by 4 bases, with 11 bases between. Looked up from germline, CDR1 is LNHDA and CDR2 is SQIVND (reference sequence). In nucleotides, the CDR3 is TGTGCCAGTATCGGGGGCCGTAATCAGCCCCAGCATTTT. Translating it yields CASIGGRNQPQHF. The variable domain in full, with the rest retrieved from reference TRBV19 and TRBJ1-5, is DGGITQSPKYLFRKEGQNVTLSCEQNLNHDAMYWYRQDPGQGLRLIYYSQIVNDFQKGDIAEGYSVSREKKESFPLTVTSAQKNPTAFYLCASIGGRNQPQHFGDGTRLSIL.